The next 19 T cell receptor beta chains were all read from a single sample in a study of blood T cell repertoires in COVID-19. Profiling relied on immunoSEQ multiplex PCR, and the TCRdb table lists in-frame clones only, not all of them. The top ten clones hold approximately 3.9% of a sample with around 120,000 clones, around 80% of them seen once. The sequenced sample was peripheral blood. These receptors were taken from a woman older than 75 with acute or convalescent COVID-19.

The rearrangement uses TRBV6-2 or TRBV6-3 and TRBJ1-2; 9 nucleotides agree with TRBD1. CDR1 and CDR2 from the germline V gene are MNHEY and SVGEGT. The CDR3 is 13 residues long. The V segment lost 4 bases and the J segment 8 bases; nucleotides outside the gene matches: 5. Written as DNA, the CDR3 is TGTGCCAGCAGTTCCGGACAGGGGAGAGGCTACACCTTC. Translated: CASSSGQGRGYTF.

The J gene is TRBJ2-1, the V gene TRBV6-6, with 7 bases that match TRBD2. The CDR3 runs to 14 residues. Trimming cost V 4 bases and J 6 bases; bases outside gene matches: 6. Per germline, CDR1 MNHNY and CDR2 SVGAGI (reference sequence). CDR3 loop: CASSWGRAPNEQFF. In nucleotides, the CDR3 is TGTGCCAGCAGTTGGGGGAGGGCCCCCAATGAGCAGTTCTTC.

J is TRBJ1-4 and V is TRBV9; D might be TRBD1 (6 bases). The CDR3 totals 15 residues. CDR1 is SGDLS, CDR2 YYNGEE, per germline. V was clipped by 0 bases and J by 3 bases, with 9 bases between them. The DNA for the CDR3 is TGTGCCAGCAGCGTAGATCGACAGGCTAATGAAAAACTGTTTTTT. Protein product: CASSVDRQANEKLFF.

The chain carries TRBV6-5 and TRBJ1-2; D ambiguous. CDR1 and CDR2 (germline): MNHEY, SVGAGI. The CDR3 runs to 13 residues. Trimming stripped 5 bases from V and 8 bases from J, with 15 bases between. The CDR3 spells CASSPGFRRGYTF. DNA for the CDR3: TGTGCCAGCAGTCCCGGGTTCCGACGGGGCTACACCTTC.

This rearrangement joins TRBV7-9 to TRBJ2-5; no reliable D call. V shed 3 bases and J shed 5 bases, with 7 bases lying between them. Germline CDR1 SEHNR, CDR2 FQNEAQ (reference sequence). CDR3 length equals 12 residues. The CDR3 sequence: CASSFLMETQYF. CDR3 sequence (DNA): TGTGCCAGCAGCTTCTTAATGGAGACCCAGTACTTC.

Only a few counts were recorded for this clone. The rearrangement uses TRBV24-1 and TRBJ1-1; 9 bases match TRBD1. Germline V gene sequence: CDR1 KGHDR, CDR2 SFDVKD. The CDR3 is 18 amino acids. With V trimmed by 0 bases and J by 0 bases, 7 bases remained unmatched. The CDR3 DNA is TGTGCCACCAGTGATTTGACGACAGGGGGAATGGTGAACACTGAAGCTTTCTTT. Its protein is CATSDLTTGGMVNTEAFF.

There are a few counts of this clone. This chain uses TRBV15 with TRBJ2-7; TRBD1 matches at 7 bases. Germline V gene data show CDR1 as LNHNV and CDR2 as YYDKDF (reference sequence). J gave up 0 bases and V 1 base, and 12 bases lay outside the gene matches. This CDR3 has 18 amino acids. CDR3 in amino acids: CATSRARDRAPSSYEQYF. CDR3 in DNA: TGTGCCACCAGCAGAGCACGAGACAGGGCCCCAAGCTCCTACGAGCAGTACTTC.

This clone has more than one count but fewer than ten. V is TRBV28 and J is TRBJ1-6, with a weak D call TRBD1 (5 bases). The V and J ends lost 6 bases and 10 bases respectively, with 25 bases between them. The germline V gene encodes CDR1 MDHEN and CDR2 SYDVKM. The CDR3 is 17 residues long. This CDR3 is CASRVGDTGALTSPLHF. CDR3 bases: TGTGCCAGCAGAGTAGGCGACACAGGAGCCCTAACATCACCCCTCCACTTT.

This clone appeared a single time. The chain employs TRBV7-8 and TRBJ1-1; D is perhaps TRBD1 (6 bases). The CDR3 totals 15 residues. V was pared by 1 base and J by 1 base, with 10 bases between. Germline CDR1 SGHVS, CDR2 FQNEAQ. CDR3 protein: CASSLVTGRNTEAFF. DNA for the CDR3: TGTGCCAGCAGCTTAGTAACAGGGCGGAACACTGAAGCTTTCTTT.

The V call is TRBV2, the J call TRBJ2-1; 12 bases are a match to TRBD2. The germline V gene has CDR1 SNHLY and CDR2 FYNNEI. There are 18 residues in the CDR3. Losses at the gene ends were 6 bases for V and 2 bases for J; bases not matched to a gene: 11. In DNA form, the CDR3 reads TGTGCCAGCAGGGCTCCGGGACTAGCGGGCTCTACCTACAATGAGCAGTTCTTC. It is translated as CASRAPGLAGSTYNEQFF. Variable domain in full (rest from reference TRBV2 and TRBJ2-1): EPEVTQTPSHQVTQMGQEVILRCVPISNHLYFYWYRQILGQKVEFLVSFYNNEISEKSEIFDDQFSVERPDGSNFTLKIRSTKLEDSAMYFCASRAPGLAGSTYNEQFFGPGTRLTVL.

The V gene is TRBV5-1, the J gene TRBJ2-7; D is possibly TRBD1 (5 bases). The CDR3 runs 14 residues. Looked up from germline, CDR1 is SGHRS and CDR2 is YFSETQ. With 0 bases removed from V and 5 bases from J, the gap between germline ends came to 12 bases. This CDR3 reads CASSLEGSENEQYF. In DNA form, the CDR3 reads TGCGCCAGCAGCTTGGAGGGGTCAGAAAACGAGCAGTACTTC.

The rearrangement joins TRBV12-5 to TRBJ1-3, with 9 bases identical to TRBD1. This CDR3 has 17 residues. Germline trimming cut 6 bases from V and 1 base from J; bases unmatched to any gene: 10. Per the germline V gene, CDR1 is LGHNT and CDR2 is FRNRAP. The CDR3 DNA follows: TGTGCTAGTGGGCCAGACAGGGGGGTATCTTCTGGAAACACCATATATTTT. Translated: CASGPDRGVSSGNTIYF.

V and J are TRBV5-5 and TRBJ2-3; D possibly corresponds to TRBD1 (6 bases). Germline-derived CDR1 and CDR2 are SGHKS and YYEKEE (reference sequence). The V gene lost 3 bases and the J gene lost 4 bases, with 9 bases spanning the gap. The CDR3 extends over 13 amino acids. The CDR3 nucleotides read TGTGCCAGCAGCTCCCAGGGGCCAGATACGCAGTATTTT. Translation gives CASSSQGPDTQYF.

The chain links TRBV19 to TRBJ2-7, with TRBD1 as a possible D gene (7 bases). CDR3 length equals 13 residues. The V and J ends lost 6 bases and 7 bases respectively, with 16 bases between them. CDR1 LNHDA and CDR2 SQIVND come from the germline V gene (reference sequence). The CDR3: CASSRLSGGEQYF. The CDR3 region has the DNA TGTGCCAGTAGCCGTCTTTCAGGGGGGGAGCAGTACTTC.

Comment on this clone: Germline is not matched at one junction end, which may reflect a read error. The CDR3 DNA follows: TGTGCCAGCAGATCGGACGCCCGACAGCTCTTT. This encodes CASRSDARQLF. The chain has TRBV28 and TRBJ1-1; tentative D call: TRBD1 (5 bases). Germline CDR1 and CDR2: MDHEN and SYDVKM. The CDR3 contains 11 residues.

The rearrangement uses TRBV28 and TRBJ1-3; the D gene is possibly TRBD1 (5 bases). This CDR3 region has 17 residues. The V gene's germline CDR1 is MDHEN and CDR2 SYDVKM. Deletions cut 8 bases from V and 1 base from J, with 21 bases between. The CDR3 sequence: CASAGLSLPWSGNTIYF. The CDR3 DNA reads as TGTGCCAGCGCAGGGCTCAGTCTCCCGTGGTCTGGAAACACCATATATTTT.

This chain connects TRBV10-3 to TRBJ1-5; TRBD1 is a possible D gene (6 bases). Germline CDR1 reads ENHRY; CDR2 reads SYGVKD. Deletions cut 10 bases from V and 0 bases from J, with 13 bases between. The CDR3 is 14 residues long. CDR3 region: CATVQGLSNQPQHF. For the CDR3, the DNA is TGTGCCACCGTACAGGGCCTTAGCAATCAGCCCCAGCATTTT.

The V gene is TRBV7-2, the J gene TRBJ1-2, with D possibly TRBD1 on 5 matching bases. Germline V gene data show CDR1 as SGHTA and CDR2 as FQGNSA. V lost 0 bases and J 8 bases, leaving 13 bases between the germline ends. The length of the CDR3 is 14 residues. The CDR3 loop reads CASSLAGQGTGYTF. The CDR3 DNA reads as TGTGCCAGCAGCTTAGCGGGGCAGGGTACCGGCTACACCTTC.

The chain links TRBV12-3 or TRBV12-4 to TRBJ2-3, with a weak D call TRBD2 (5 bases). The CDR3 covers 13 residues. Trimming took 5 bases from V and 10 from J, leaving 16 bases between them. The CDR3 DNA follows: TGTGCCAGCAGTACCCGGGGTTGGGATTCGCAGTATTTT. Translated, it gives CASSTRGWDSQYF.